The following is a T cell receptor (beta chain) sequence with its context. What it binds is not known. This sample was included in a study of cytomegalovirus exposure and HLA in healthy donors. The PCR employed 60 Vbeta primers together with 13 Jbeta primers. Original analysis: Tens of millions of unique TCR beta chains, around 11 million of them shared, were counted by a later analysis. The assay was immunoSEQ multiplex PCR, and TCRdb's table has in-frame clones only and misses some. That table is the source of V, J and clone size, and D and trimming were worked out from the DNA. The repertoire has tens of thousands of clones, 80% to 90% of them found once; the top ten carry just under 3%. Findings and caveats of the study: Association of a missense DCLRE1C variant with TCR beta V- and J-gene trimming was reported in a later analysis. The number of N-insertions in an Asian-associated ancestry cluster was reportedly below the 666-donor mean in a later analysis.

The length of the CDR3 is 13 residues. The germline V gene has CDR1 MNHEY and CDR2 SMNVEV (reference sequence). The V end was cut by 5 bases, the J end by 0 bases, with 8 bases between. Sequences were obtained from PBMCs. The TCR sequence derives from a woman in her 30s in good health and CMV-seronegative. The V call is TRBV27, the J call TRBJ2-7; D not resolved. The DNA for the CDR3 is TGTGCCAGCAGTCCCCGGGTCTCCTACGAGCAGTACTTC. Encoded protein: CASSPRVSYEQYF.